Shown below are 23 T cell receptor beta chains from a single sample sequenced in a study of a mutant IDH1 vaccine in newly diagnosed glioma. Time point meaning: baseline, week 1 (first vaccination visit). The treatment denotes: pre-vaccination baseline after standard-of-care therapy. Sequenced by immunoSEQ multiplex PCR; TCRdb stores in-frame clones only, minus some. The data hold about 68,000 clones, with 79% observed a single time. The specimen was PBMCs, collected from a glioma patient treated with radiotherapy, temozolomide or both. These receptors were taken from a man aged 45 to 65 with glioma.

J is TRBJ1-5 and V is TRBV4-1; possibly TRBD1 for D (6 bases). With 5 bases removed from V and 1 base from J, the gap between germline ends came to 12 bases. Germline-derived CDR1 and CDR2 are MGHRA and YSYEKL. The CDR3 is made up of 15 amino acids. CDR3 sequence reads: CASSLQGRSNQPQHF. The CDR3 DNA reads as TGCGCCAGCAGCTTACAGGGTCGGAGCAATCAGCCCCAGCATTTT.

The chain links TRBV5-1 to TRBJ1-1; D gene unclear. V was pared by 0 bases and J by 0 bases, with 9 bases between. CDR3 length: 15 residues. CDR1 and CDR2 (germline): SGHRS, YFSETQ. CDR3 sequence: CASSLEASVNTEAFF. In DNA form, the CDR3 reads TGCGCCAGCAGCTTGGAGGCCAGCGTGAACACTGAAGCTTTCTTT.

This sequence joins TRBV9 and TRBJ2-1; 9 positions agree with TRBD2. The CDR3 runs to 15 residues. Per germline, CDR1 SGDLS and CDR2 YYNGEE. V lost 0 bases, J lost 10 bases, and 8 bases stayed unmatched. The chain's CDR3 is CASSVEWTSAQEQFF. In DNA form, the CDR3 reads TGTGCCAGCAGCGTAGAGTGGACTAGCGCCCAGGAGCAGTTCTTC. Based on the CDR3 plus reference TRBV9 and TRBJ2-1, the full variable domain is DSGVTQTPKHLITATGQRVTLRCSPRSGDLSVYWYQQSLDQGLQFLIQYYNGEERAKGNILERFSAQQFPDLHSELNLSSLELGDSALYFCASSVEWTSAQEQFFGPGTRLTVL.

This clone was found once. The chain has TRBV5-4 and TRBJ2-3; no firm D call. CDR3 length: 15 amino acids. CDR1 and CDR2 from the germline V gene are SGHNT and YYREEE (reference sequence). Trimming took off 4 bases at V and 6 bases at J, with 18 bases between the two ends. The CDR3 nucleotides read TGTGCCAGCAGCCCCTGGCGACGCCGCCAGGATACGCAGTATTTT. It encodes CASSPWRRRQDTQYF.

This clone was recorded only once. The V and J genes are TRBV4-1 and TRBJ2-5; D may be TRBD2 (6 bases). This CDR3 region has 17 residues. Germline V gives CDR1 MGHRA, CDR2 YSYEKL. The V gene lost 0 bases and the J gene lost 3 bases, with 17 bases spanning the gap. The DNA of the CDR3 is TGCGCCAGCAGCCAAGATGGGACTGCGTTGGGGAAAGAGACCCAGTACTTC. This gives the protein CASSQDGTALGKETQYF.

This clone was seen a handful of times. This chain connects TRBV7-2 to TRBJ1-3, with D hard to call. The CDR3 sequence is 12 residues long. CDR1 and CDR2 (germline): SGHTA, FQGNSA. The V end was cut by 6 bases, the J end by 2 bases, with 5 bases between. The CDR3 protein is CASRATGNTIYF. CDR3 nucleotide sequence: TGTGCCAGCAGGGCAACTGGAAACACCATATATTTT. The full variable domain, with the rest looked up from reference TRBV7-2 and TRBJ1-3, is GAGVSQSPSNKVTEKGKDVELRCDPISGHTALYWYRQSLGQGLEFLIYFQGNSAPDKSGLPSDRFSAERTGGSVSTLTIQRTQQEDSAVYLCASRATGNTIYFGEGSWLTVV.

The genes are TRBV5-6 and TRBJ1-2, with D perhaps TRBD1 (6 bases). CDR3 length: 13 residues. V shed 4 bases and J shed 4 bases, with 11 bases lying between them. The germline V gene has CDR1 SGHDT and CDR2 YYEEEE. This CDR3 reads CASSPGQIYGYTF. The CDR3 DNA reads TGTGCCAGCAGCCCCGGACAGATCTATGGCTACACCTTC.

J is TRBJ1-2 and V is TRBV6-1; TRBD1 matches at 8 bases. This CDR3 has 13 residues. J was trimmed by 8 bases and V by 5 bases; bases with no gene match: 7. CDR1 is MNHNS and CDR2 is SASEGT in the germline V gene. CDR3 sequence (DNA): TGTGCCAGCAGTATGGACAGGGTGGAAGGCTACACCTTC. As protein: CASSMDRVEGYTF.

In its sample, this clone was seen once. This CDR3 reads CAIGGQGRGAFF. The CDR3 DNA follows: TGTGCCATTGGAGGACAGGGGCGAGGGGCTTTCTTT. The rearrangement links TRBV6-1 to TRBJ1-1; 9 bases fit TRBD1. The germline gives CDR1 MNHNS, CDR2 SASEGT. Germline trimming cut 10 bases from V and 11 bases from J; bases unmatched to any gene: 11. The length of the CDR3 is 12 residues.

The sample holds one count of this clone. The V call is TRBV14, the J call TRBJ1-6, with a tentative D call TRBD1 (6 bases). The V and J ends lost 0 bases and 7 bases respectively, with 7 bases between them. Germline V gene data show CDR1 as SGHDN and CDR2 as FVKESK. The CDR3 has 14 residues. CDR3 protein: CASSQDRGNSPLHF. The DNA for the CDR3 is TGTGCCAGCAGCCAAGATAGGGGGAATTCACCCCTCCACTTT.

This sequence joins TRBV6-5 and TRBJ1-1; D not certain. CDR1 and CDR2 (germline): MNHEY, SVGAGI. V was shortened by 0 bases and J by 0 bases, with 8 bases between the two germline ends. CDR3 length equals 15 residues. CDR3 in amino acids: CASSYSPNMNTEAFF. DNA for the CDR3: TGTGCCAGCAGTTACTCGCCCAATATGAACACTGAAGCTTTCTTT.

CDR3 amino acids: CAISEGQTYEQYF. CDR3 in DNA: TGTGCCATCAGTGAAGGGCAGACCTACGAGCAGTACTTC. The rearrangement joins TRBV10-3 to TRBJ2-7; D remains ambiguous. Looked up from germline, CDR1 is ENHRY and CDR2 is SYGVKD. The CDR3 totals 13 residues. Deletions cut 3 bases from V and 2 bases from J, with 8 bases between.

DNA of the CDR3: TGTGCCAGCAGCGCCCCGGTTGCAACTAATGAAAAACTGTTTTTT. Translated, it gives CASSAPVATNEKLFF. V and J are TRBV6-1 and TRBJ1-4; D is ambiguous. The germline V gene has CDR1 MNHNS and CDR2 SASEGT. The CDR3 contains 15 residues. V lost 6 bases to trimming and J lost 0 bases, with 11 bases between them.

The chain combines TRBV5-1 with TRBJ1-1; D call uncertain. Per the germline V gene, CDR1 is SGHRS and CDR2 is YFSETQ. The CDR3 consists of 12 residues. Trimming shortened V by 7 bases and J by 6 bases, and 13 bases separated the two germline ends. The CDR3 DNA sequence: TGCGCCAGCTCCGGGTCTGGGCCTGAAGCTTTCTTT. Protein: CASSGSGPEAFF.

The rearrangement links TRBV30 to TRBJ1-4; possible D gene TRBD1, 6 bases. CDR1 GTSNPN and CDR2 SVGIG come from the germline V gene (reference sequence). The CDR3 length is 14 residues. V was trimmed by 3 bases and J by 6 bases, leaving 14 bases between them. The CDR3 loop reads CAWSAQGGHEKLFF. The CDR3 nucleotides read TGTGCCTGGAGCGCACAGGGAGGACATGAAAAACTGTTTTTT.

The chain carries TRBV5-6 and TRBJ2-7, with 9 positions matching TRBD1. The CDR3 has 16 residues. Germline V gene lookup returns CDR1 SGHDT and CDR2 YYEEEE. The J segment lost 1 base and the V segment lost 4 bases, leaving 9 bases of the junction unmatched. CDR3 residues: CASSQPGTGLSYEQYF. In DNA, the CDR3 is TGTGCCAGCAGCCAACCCGGGACAGGGCTTTCCTACGAGCAGTACTTC.

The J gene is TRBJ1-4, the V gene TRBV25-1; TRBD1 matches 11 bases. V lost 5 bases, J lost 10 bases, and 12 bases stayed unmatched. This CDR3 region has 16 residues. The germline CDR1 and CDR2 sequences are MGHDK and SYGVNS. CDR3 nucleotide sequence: TGTGCCAGCAGTTTGGCCGGGACAGGGGGTTCGGCAAAACTGTTTTTT. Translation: CASSLAGTGGSAKLFF.

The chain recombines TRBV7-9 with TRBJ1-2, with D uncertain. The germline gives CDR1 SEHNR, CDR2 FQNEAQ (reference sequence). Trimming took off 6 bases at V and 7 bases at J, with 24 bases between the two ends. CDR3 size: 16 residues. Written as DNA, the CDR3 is TGTGCCAGCAGACCCCCATTTCGGTGGGGTTATTCTGGCTACACCTTC. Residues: CASRPPFRWGYSGYTF.

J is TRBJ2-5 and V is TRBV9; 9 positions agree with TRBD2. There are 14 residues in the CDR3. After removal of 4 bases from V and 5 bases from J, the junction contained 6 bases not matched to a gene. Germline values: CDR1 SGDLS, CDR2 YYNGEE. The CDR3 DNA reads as TGTGCCAGCAGCACCCGCGGGGGGGCGGAGACCCAGTACTTC. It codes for CASSTRGGAETQYF.

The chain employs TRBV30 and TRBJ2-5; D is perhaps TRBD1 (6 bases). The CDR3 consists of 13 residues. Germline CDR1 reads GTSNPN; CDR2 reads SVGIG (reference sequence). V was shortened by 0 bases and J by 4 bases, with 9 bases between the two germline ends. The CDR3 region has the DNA TGTGCCTGGAGTGTACAACAGGGAGAGACCCAGTACTTC. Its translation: CAWSVQQGETQYF.

In DNA, the CDR3 is TGTGCCAGCAGCCAAGATGAAGGGTACACCGGGGAGCTGTTTTTT. The encoded protein is CASSQDEGYTGELFF. The chain carries TRBV4-2 and TRBJ2-2; D not resolved. Germline V gene data show CDR1 as LGHNA and CDR2 as YNFKEQ. This CDR3 spans 15 amino acids. Trimming pared 0 bases from V and 3 bases from J, leaving 8 bases between.

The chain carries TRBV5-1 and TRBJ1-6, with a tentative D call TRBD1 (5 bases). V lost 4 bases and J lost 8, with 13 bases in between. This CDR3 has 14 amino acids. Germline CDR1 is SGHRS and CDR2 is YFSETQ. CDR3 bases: TGCGCCAGCAGCCCAGGGACGGCGGATTCACCCCTCCACTTT. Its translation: CASSPGTADSPLHF.

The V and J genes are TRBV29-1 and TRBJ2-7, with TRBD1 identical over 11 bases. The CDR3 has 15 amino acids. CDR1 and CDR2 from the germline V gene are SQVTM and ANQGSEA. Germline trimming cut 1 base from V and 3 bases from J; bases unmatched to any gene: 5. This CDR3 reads CSVEGAGTGGYEQYF. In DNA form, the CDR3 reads TGCAGCGTTGAAGGGGCCGGGACAGGGGGCTACGAGCAGTACTTC.